The text below deals with one T cell receptor (beta chain). Trimming took 3 bases from V and 8 from J, leaving 7 bases between them. Germline CDR1 is MNHEY and CDR2 is SVGEGT. The CDR3 is 11 residues long. The record originates from a study of blood T cell repertoires in COVID-19. At the level of the study: Samples representing acute and convalescent COVID-19 were sourced from the United States, Italy and Spain. T cells, B-cell-depleted T cells, or PBMCs provided the cDNA or gDNA that served as material.

Study processing details: Nucleated cell counts were estimated from reference gene primer amplification. Sequenced by immunoSEQ multiplex PCR; TCRdb stores in-frame clones only, minus some. From that table come the V and J calls and clone size; the DNA was used to work out D and trimming. The sample consists of 350,000 to 550,000 clones, around 89% of them appearing once. Sequenced: peripheral blood. V is TRBV6-2 or TRBV6-3 and J is TRBJ1-1, with TRBD1 as a possible D gene (5 bases). The clonotype comes from a young woman with acute or convalescent COVID-19. The CDR3 nucleotides read TGTGCCAGCAGTTATGGGGGGGAAGCTTTCTTT. Translated, it gives CASSYGGEAFF.